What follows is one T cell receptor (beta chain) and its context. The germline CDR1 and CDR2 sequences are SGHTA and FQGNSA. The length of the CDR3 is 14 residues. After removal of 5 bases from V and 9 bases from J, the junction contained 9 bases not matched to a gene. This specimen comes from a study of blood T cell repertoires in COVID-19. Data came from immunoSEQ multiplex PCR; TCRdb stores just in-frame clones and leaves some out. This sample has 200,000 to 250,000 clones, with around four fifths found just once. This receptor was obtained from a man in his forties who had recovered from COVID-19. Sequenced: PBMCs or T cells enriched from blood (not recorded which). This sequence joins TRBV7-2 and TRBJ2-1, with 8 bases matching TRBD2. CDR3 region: CASSVLTSASEQFF. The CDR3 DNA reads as TGTGCCAGCAGCGTTTTGACTAGCGCCTCTGAGCAGTTCTTC.